This T cell receptor (beta chain) is drawn from a study of beta chain features in type 1 diabetes. Study results and caveats: Any role of HLA type in TCRB rearrangement remained unresolved here. Within each of all four CD4+ subsets, Type 1 diabetes patients had TCRB CDR3s that were moderately but significantly shorter. A potential PCR bias toward shorter templates would be equal in patient and control samples.

The whole isolated RNA underwent reverse transcription, so sequencing captured expressed TCRB transcripts. Libraries were prepared by immunoSEQ multiplex PCR; TCRdb keeps only in-frame clonotypes and omits some of them. The sample consists of approximately 140,000 clones, about 10% of them appearing once. This clone was found a few times. Its specificity is unknown. Sequencing input: central memory CD4+ T cells from blood. This receptor was obtained from a man aged 25-45 years with type 1 diabetes.

The CDR3 nucleotides are TGTGCCAGCTCACCAGTTACGGGGGGGAGCACAGATACGCAGTATTTT. It specifies CASSPVTGGSTDTQYF. J is TRBJ2-3 and V is TRBV18, with 8 nucleotides matching TRBD2. The ends lost 2 bases at V and 0 bases at J; junction bases unmatched: 4. Germline assignment: CDR1 KGHSH and CDR2 LQKENI. CDR3 length equals 16 residues.